The source of this T cell receptor (beta chain) is a study of blood T cell repertoires in COVID-19. Study context: The origin of the acute and convalescent COVID-19 samples was the United States, Italy and Spain. In each case, the material was cDNA or gDNA derived from T cells, B-cell-depleted T cells, or PBMCs.

This CDR3 comprises 14 residues. CDR1 and CDR2 (germline): LNHDA, SQIVND (reference sequence). V dropped 5 bases and J dropped 1 base, with 12 bases sitting between them. Methods used by the authors: Amplification with reference gene primers provided the estimates of nucleated cell counts. TCRdb's copy holds only in-frame clones and misses some; the assay was immunoSEQ multiplex PCR. The DNA was the basis for D and trimming; V, J and clone size are from that table. Of 200,000 to 250,000 clones detected, 85% to 90% appear once; the ten largest clones hold over 1.2%. This clone has only one observation.

This TCR was sampled from an older man with acute or convalescent COVID-19. The sample taken for sequencing was peripheral blood. This rearrangement joins TRBV19 to TRBJ2-7; D possibly corresponds to TRBD2 (6 bases). CDR3 DNA sequence: TGTGCCAGTAGTGTTGGAGGGAGTTCCTACGAGCAGTACTTC. It encodes CASSVGGSSYEQYF.